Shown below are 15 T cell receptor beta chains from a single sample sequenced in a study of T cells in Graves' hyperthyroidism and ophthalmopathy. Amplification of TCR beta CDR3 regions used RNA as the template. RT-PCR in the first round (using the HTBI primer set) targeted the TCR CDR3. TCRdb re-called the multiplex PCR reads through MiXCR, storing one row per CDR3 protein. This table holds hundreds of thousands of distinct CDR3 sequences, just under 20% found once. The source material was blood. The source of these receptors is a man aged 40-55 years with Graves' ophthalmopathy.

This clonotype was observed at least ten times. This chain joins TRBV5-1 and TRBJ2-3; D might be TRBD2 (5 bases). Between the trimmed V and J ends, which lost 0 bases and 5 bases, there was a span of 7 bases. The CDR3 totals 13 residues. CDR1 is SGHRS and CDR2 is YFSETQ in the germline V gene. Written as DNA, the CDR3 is TGCGCCAGCAGCTTGGGAGGGAGAGATACGCAGTATTTT. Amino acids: CASSLGGRDTQYF. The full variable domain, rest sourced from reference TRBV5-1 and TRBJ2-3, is KAGVTQTPRYLIKTRGQQVTLSCSPISGHRSVSWYQQTPGQGLQFLFEYFSETQRNKGNFPGRFSGRQFSNSRSEMNVSTLELGDSALYLCASSLGGRDTQYFGPGTRLTVL.

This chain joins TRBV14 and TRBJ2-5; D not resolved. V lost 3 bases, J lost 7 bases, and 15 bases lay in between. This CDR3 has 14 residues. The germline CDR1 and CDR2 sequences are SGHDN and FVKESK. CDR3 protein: CASSQVWIVGTQYF. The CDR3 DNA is TGTGCCAGCAGCCAGGTATGGATTGTTGGGACCCAGTACTTC. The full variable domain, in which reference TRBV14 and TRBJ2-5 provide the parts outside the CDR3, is EAGVTQFPSHSVIEKGQTVTLRCDPISGHDNLYWYRRVMGKEIKFLLHFVKESKQDESGMPNNRFLAERTGGTYSTLKVQPAELEDSGVYFCASSQVWIVGTQYFGPGTRLLVL.

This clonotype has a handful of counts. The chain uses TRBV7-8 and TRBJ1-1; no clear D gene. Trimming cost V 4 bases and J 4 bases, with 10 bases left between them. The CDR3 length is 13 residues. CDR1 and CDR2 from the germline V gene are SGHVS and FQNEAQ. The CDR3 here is CASSSRPSTEAFF. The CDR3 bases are TGTGCCAGCAGCTCTCGGCCCAGCACTGAAGCTTTCTTT.

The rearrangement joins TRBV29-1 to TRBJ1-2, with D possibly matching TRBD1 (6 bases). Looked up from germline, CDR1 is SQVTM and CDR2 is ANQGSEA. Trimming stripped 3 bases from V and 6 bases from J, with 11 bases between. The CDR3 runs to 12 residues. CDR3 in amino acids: CSVDVGGDGYTF. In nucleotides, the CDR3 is TGCAGCGTTGACGTGGGGGGCGATGGCTACACCTTC.

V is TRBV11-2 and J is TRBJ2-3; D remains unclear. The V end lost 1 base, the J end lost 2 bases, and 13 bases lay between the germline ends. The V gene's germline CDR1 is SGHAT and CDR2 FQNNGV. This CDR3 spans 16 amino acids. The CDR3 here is CASSLGHTGYTDTQYF. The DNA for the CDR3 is TGTGCCAGCAGCTTAGGGCACACGGGTTACACAGATACGCAGTATTTT.

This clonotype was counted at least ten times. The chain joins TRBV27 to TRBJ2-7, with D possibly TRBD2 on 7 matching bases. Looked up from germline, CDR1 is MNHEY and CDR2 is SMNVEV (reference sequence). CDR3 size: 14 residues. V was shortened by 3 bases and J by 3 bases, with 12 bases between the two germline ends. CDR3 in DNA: TGTGCCAGCAGTTTCAGCGGGACAAACTACGAGCAGTACTTC. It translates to CASSFSGTNYEQYF.

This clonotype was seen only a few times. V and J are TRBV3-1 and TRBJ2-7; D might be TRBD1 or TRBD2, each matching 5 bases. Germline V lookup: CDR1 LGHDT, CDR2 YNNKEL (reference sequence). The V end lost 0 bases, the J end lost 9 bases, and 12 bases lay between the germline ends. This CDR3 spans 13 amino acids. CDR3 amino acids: CASSQEARAGQYF. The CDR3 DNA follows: TGTGCCAGCAGCCAAGAAGCCAGGGCGGGGCAGTACTTC.

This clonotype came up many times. The CDR3 protein is CASSLGGRASDTQYF. The CDR3 nucleotides are TGTGCCAGCAGTTTAGGCGGGAGGGCCAGTGATACGCAGTATTTT. The genes are TRBV28 and TRBJ2-3, with 9 bases identical to TRBD2. The germline gives CDR1 MDHEN, CDR2 SYDVKM. This CDR3 spans 15 amino acids. V lost 2 bases and J lost 6; bases outside the gene matches: 6. The whole variable domain, filled in from reference TRBV28 and TRBJ2-3, reads DVKVTQSSRYLVKRTGEKVFLECVQDMDHENMFWYRQDPGLGLRLIYFSYDVKMKEKGDIPEGYSVSREKKERFSLILESASTNQTSMYLCASSLGGRASDTQYFGPGTRLTVL.

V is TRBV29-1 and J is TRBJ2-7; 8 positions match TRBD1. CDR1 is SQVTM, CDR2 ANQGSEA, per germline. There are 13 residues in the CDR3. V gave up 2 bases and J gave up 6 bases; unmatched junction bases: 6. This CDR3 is CSVESDRVGEQYF. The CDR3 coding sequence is TGCAGCGTTGAATCGGACAGGGTTGGCGAGCAGTACTTC.

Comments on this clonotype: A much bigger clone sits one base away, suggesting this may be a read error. In nucleotides, the CDR3 is TGTGCCGGCAGCCCTGGAGATTGGGGGGAGCTGTTTTTT. It is translated as CAGSPGDWGELFF. V and J are TRBV7-3 and TRBJ2-2, with unresolved D. CDR1 is SGHTA, CDR2 FQGTGA, per germline. The CDR3 extends over 13 amino acids.

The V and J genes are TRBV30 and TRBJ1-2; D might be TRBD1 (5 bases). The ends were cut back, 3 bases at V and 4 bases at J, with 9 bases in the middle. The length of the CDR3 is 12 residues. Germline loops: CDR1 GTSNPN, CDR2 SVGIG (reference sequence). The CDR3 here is CAWRGQLYGYTF. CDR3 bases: TGTGCCTGGAGGGGGCAGCTCTATGGCTACACCTTC.

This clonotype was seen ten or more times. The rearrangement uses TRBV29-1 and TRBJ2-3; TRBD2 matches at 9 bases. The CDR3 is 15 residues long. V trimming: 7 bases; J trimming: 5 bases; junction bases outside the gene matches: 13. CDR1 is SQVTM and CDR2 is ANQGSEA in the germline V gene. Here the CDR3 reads CSAPPAGGPLDTQYF. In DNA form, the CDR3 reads TGCAGCGCCCCCCCTGCGGGAGGGCCATTAGATACGCAGTATTTT.

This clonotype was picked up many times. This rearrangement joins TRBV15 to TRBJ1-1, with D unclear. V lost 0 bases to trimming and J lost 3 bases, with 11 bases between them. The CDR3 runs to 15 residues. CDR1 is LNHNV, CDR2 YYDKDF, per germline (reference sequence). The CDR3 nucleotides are TGTGCCACCAGCAGAGATAAGTGGACGGACACTGAAGCTTTCTTT. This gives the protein CATSRDKWTDTEAFF.

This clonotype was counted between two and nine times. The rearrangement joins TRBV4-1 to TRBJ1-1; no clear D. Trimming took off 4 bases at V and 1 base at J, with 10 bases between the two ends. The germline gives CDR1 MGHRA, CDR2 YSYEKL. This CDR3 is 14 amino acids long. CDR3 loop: CASSPRFENTEAFF. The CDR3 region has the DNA TGCGCCAGCAGCCCCCGTTTCGAGAACACTGAAGCTTTCTTT.

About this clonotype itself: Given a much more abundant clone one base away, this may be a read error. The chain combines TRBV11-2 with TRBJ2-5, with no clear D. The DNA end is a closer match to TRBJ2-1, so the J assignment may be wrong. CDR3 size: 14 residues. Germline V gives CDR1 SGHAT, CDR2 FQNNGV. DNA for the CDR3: TGTGCCAGCAGCCCCTCTTCGGGCCAAGAGACCCAGTTCTTC. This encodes CASSPSSGQETQFF.